Shown below are 23 T cell receptor beta chains from a single sample sequenced in a study of shared clonotypes between healthy human individuals. Generated by immunoSEQ multiplex PCR, the TCRdb table keeps only in-frame clones and is missing some. This sample has some 580,000 clones; approximately 97% occur once, and the top ten carry 0.057%. The sequenced sample consisted of naive CD4+ T cells sorted from blood. Subset noted: CD45RA+ positively selected. The receptors were sampled from a woman aged 25-40 years in good health.

V is TRBV9 and J is TRBJ2-3; no clear D. Germline assignment: CDR1 SGDLS and CDR2 YYNGEE. This CDR3 has 15 amino acids. Trimming left V 0 bases short and J 0 bases short, with 8 bases between. The CDR3 loop is CASSVGLRSTDTQYF. The DNA for the CDR3 is TGTGCCAGCAGCGTAGGGTTGCGGAGCACAGATACGCAGTATTTT.

The chain uses TRBV6-4 and TRBJ1-3; weak D call: TRBD1 (5 bases). From germline, CDR1 is MRHNA and CDR2 SNTAGT. CDR3 size: 16 residues. The germline V and J ends were trimmed by 6 bases and 5 bases, with 20 bases remaining between them. Here the CDR3 DNA reads TGTGCCAGCAGCTTCCCTGGGCAGGGTCTTCGAAACACCATATATTTT. This encodes CASSFPGQGLRNTIYF.

This chain uses TRBV28 with TRBJ1-2; D is uncertain. CDR3 size: 16 residues. V gave up 7 bases and J gave up 7 bases, with 25 bases separating them. The germline V gene encodes CDR1 MDHEN and CDR2 SYDVKM. DNA for the CDR3: TGTGCCAGCATTCAACAGCCCGGGATCCCACTCGGTGGCTACACCTTC. It specifies CASIQQPGIPLGGYTF.

J is TRBJ2-5 and V is TRBV18; perhaps TRBD2 as D (6 bases). The length of the CDR3 is 15 residues. Germline CDR1 is KGHSH and CDR2 is LQKENI. V lost 5 bases to trimming and J lost 1 base, with 14 bases between them. CDR3 sequence: CASSMAGSLQETQYF. The CDR3 DNA sequence: TGTGCCAGCTCAATGGCGGGAAGCCTCCAAGAGACCCAGTACTTC.

This chain joins TRBV15 and TRBJ1-3, with D perhaps TRBD1 (6 bases). V was shortened by 4 bases and J by 0 bases, with 10 bases between the two germline ends. The germline CDR1 and CDR2 sequences are LNHNV and YYDKDF (reference sequence). The CDR3 is 15 residues long. The CDR3 nucleotides read TGTGCCACCAGCAAAGACAGGCCCTCTGGAAACACCATATATTTT. Its protein is CATSKDRPSGNTIYF. The full variable domain, its missing parts supplied by reference TRBV15 and TRBJ1-3, is DAMVIQNPRYQVTQFGKPVTLSCSQTLNHNVMYWYQQKSSQAPKLLFHYYDKDFNNEADTPDNFQSRRPNTSFCFLDIRSPGLGDTAMYLCATSKDRPSGNTIYFGEGSWLTVV.

The chain has TRBV5-5 and TRBJ1-5; 7 bases are a match to TRBD1. The CDR3 contains 16 residues. The V gene's germline CDR1 is SGHKS and CDR2 YYEKEE (reference sequence). V was pared by 0 bases and J by 1 base, with 4 bases of the junction left unmatched. The CDR3 reads CASSLGTGVSNQPQHF. CDR3 nucleotide sequence: TGTGCCAGCAGCTTGGGTACAGGGGTAAGCAATCAGCCCCAGCATTTT. Supplemented by reference TRBV5-5 and TRBJ1-5, the full variable domain reads DAGVTQSPTHLIKTRGQQVTLRCSPISGHKSVSWYQQVLGQGPQFIFQYYEKEERGRGNFPDRFSARQFPNYSSELNVNALLLGDSALYLCASSLGTGVSNQPQHFGDGTRLSIL.

The chain couples TRBV5-1 to TRBJ2-2; D unclear. Germline loops: CDR1 SGHRS, CDR2 YFSETQ. This CDR3 has 15 amino acids. Trimming shortened V by 0 bases and J by 2 bases, and 8 bases separated the two germline ends. The CDR3 DNA reads as TGCGCCAGCAGCTTGGACAGTGCAAACACCGGGGAGCTGTTTTTT. Protein: CASSLDSANTGELFF.

This chain connects TRBV2 to TRBJ2-5; TRBD2 matches at 13 bases. This CDR3 has 18 residues. Per germline, CDR1 SNHLY and CDR2 FYNNEI. The junction had 9 bases not matched to a gene; V was cut back by 4 bases and J by 1 base. CDR3 coding DNA: TGTGCCAGCAGTGGGCGGACTAGCGGGAGAATAGGCCAAGAGACCCAGTACTTC. Its translation: CASSGRTSGRIGQETQYF.

J is TRBJ2-7 and V is TRBV21-1; TRBD1, the table's D call, lacks a check against the DNA. TRBV21-1 is flagged as a pseudogene. The CDR3 is 15 residues long. CDR3 region: CASSKSWDSVYEQYF. CDR3 DNA sequence: TGTGCCAGCAGCAAATCCTGGGACAGCGTCTACGAGCAGTACTTC.

V gene TRBV10-2 combines with J gene TRBJ1-4; D unresolved. The CDR3 totals 13 residues. Germline assignment: CDR1 WSHSY and CDR2 SAAADI. The V end lost 5 bases, the J end lost 8 bases, and 12 bases lay between the germline ends. The CDR3 bases are TGCGCCAGCAGTCCCTTTCGGGAGGAAAAACTGTTTTTT. Translation gives CASSPFREEKLFF.

V and J are TRBV6-5 and TRBJ2-7; D is perhaps TRBD1 (7 bases). This CDR3 is built from 15 residues. V was pared by 6 bases and J by 5 bases, with 20 bases between. CDR1 MNHEY and CDR2 SVGAGI come from the germline V gene. The CDR3 DNA sequence: TGTGCCAGCAGCACGACAGGGACTTTTACCCACGAGCAGTACTTC. Translating gives CASSTTGTFTHEQYF.

The chain is built from TRBV6-1 and TRBJ1-1; a possible D gene is TRBD1 (6 bases). V dropped 7 bases and J dropped 1 base, with 10 bases sitting between them. Germline V gene sequence: CDR1 MNHNS, CDR2 SASEGT. The CDR3 has 13 residues. The CDR3 bases are TGTGCCAGCACCCGGACAGCGAACACTGAAGCTTTCTTT. Its translation: CASTRTANTEAFF.

V usage is TRBV5-4 and J usage is TRBJ1-1; 7 nucleotides agree with TRBD1. Germline loops: CDR1 SGHNT, CDR2 YYREEE (reference sequence). Trimming cost V 4 bases and J 2 bases; bases outside gene matches: 5. The CDR3 consists of 14 residues. CDR3 sequence reads: CASSLGQANTEAFF. Here the CDR3 DNA reads TGTGCCAGCAGCCTTGGACAGGCTAACACTGAAGCTTTCTTT. The entire variable domain, with the rest obtained from reference TRBV5-4 and TRBJ1-1, is as follows: ETGVTQSPTHLIKTRGQQVTLRCSSQSGHNTVSWYQQALGQGPQFIFQYYREEENGRGNFPPRFSGLQFPNYSSELNVNALELDDSALYLCASSLGQANTEAFFGQGTRLTVV.

V is TRBV6-6 and J is TRBJ2-6; the match to TRBD1 covers 8 bases. There are 15 residues in the CDR3. Looked up from germline, CDR1 is MNHNY and CDR2 is SVGAGI (reference sequence). Trimming at V came to 6 bases and at J to 2 bases, leaving 3 bases not matched to a gene. The CDR3 region has the DNA TGTGCCAGCAGCTCGGGACAGGCTGGGGCCAACGTCCTGACTTTC. It codes for CASSSGQAGANVLTF.

The CDR3 here is CASSFTGTSTDTQYF. In nucleotides, the CDR3 is TGCGCCAGCAGCTTTACGGGGACCAGCACAGATACGCAGTATTTT. The chain employs TRBV5-1 and TRBJ2-3; the D gene could be TRBD1 or TRBD2 (5 bases each). The CDR3 extends over 15 amino acids. Germline V gives CDR1 SGHRS, CDR2 YFSETQ. V lost 2 bases and J lost 0, with 10 bases in between.

The chain joins TRBV10-3 to TRBJ2-5, with D maybe TRBD2 (6 bases). V dropped 4 bases and J dropped 2 bases, with 14 bases sitting between them. CDR1 and CDR2 (germline): ENHRY, SYGVKD. This CDR3 has 15 residues. The CDR3 DNA follows: TGTGCCATCAGTGGTGGCGGGACGAGACAAGAGACCCAGTACTTC. Encoded protein: CAISGGGTRQETQYF.

The chain uses TRBV25-1 and TRBJ2-1, with D possibly matching TRBD1 (6 bases). The length of the CDR3 is 15 residues. Deletions cut 3 bases from V and 8 bases from J, with 17 bases between. Germline-derived CDR1 and CDR2 are MGHDK and SYGVNS. The chain's CDR3 is CASSEGDTPGDEQFF. The CDR3 DNA is TGTGCCAGCAGTGAGGGGGACACCCCAGGGGATGAGCAGTTCTTC.

This chain connects TRBV2 to TRBJ2-7, with no clear D. V was cut by 6 bases and J by 9 bases, with 18 bases left in between. The CDR3 is 13 residues long. CDR1 and CDR2 from the germline V gene are SNHLY and FYNNEI. The CDR3 here is CASSVPAAVVQYF. The CDR3 region has the DNA TGTGCCAGCAGCGTACCGGCAGCAGTGGTGCAGTACTTC. Supplemented by reference TRBV2 and TRBJ2-7, the full variable domain reads EPEVTQTPSHQVTQMGQEVILRCVPISNHLYFYWYRQILGQKVEFLVSFYNNEISEKSEIFDDQFSVERPDGSNFTLKIRSTKLEDSAMYFCASSVPAAVVQYFGPGTRLTVT.

The chain employs TRBV2 and TRBJ1-3; 9 positions agree with TRBD1. The CDR3 runs 16 residues. CDR1 is SNHLY, CDR2 FYNNEI, per germline. Losses at the gene ends were 5 bases for V and 0 bases for J; bases not matched to a gene: 5. DNA of the CDR3: TGTGCCAGCAGTCGCCGGACAGGGGACTCTGGAAACACCATATATTTT. It yields the protein CASSRRTGDSGNTIYF.

The chain employs TRBV6-1 and TRBJ2-7; 12 bases fit TRBD1. The CDR3 consists of 15 residues. The J segment lost 4 bases and the V segment lost 1 base, leaving 2 bases of the junction unmatched. The germline V gene has CDR1 MNHNS and CDR2 SASEGT. In nucleotides, the CDR3 is TGTGCCAGCAGTGAAGGGGGACAGGGGGCTTACGAGCAGTACTTC. Amino acid sequence: CASSEGGQGAYEQYF.

The chain joins TRBV27 to TRBJ2-1; no firm D call. Germline assignment: CDR1 MNHEY and CDR2 SMNVEV (reference sequence). V lost 8 bases and J 9 bases, leaving 23 bases between the germline ends. The CDR3 extends over 15 amino acids. In nucleotides, the CDR3 is TGTGCCAGCTCCGTTGTGGGCCCTCGGGTGGGTGAGCAGTTCTTC. Its protein product is CASSVVGPRVGEQFF.

This chain uses TRBV7-9 with TRBJ2-2; TRBD2 matches 8 bases. The germline CDR1 and CDR2 sequences are SEHNR and FQNEAQ (reference sequence). This CDR3 is built from 15 residues. V lost 5 bases and J lost 5; bases outside the gene matches: 7. The CDR3 region is CASSPGSGSTGELFF. The DNA for the CDR3 is TGTGCCAGCAGCCCAGGCAGCGGGAGTACCGGGGAGCTGTTTTTT.

The V gene is TRBV29-1, the J gene TRBJ2-4; D is unresolved. The V and J ends lost 6 bases and 0 bases respectively, with 12 bases between them. The CDR3 contains 14 residues. CDR1 and CDR2 from the germline V gene are SQVTM and ANQGSEA. CDR3 in amino acids: CSVQISVAKNIQYF. The DNA of the CDR3 is TGCAGCGTCCAAATTAGTGTAGCCAAAAACATTCAGTACTTC.